A single sample gave rise to the 9 T cell receptor beta chains below, sequenced in a study of metastatic and nonmetastatic thyroid tumors. TCRdb reanalyzed the PCR reads with MiXCR. The sample lists over 25,000 clones, around a fifth occurring once. Treatment of any kind had been given to no patient before thyroid surgery. What was sequenced was blood. Receptors were obtained from a female donor with papillary thyroid cancer or a benign thyroid nodule (not recorded which). Some clones in this sample may be carry-over from other donors' samples.

This clone counts as medium-sized. The chain uses TRBV27 and TRBJ1-2; 7 bases align to TRBD1. Losses at the gene ends were 6 bases for V and 0 bases for J; bases not matched to a gene: 4. The CDR3 contains 14 residues. The germline V gene encodes CDR1 MNHEY and CDR2 SMNVEV (reference sequence). The CDR3 reads CASRRDRANYGYTF. The CDR3 nucleotides are TGTGCCAGCAGGCGGGACAGAGCTAACTATGGCTACACCTTC.

This clone was observed a handful of times. The CDR3 DNA sequence: TGTGCCAGCAGTCCGACCGAGGGGGGTTCATTAAATGAGCAGTTCTTC. It encodes CASSPTEGGSLNEQFF. The rearrangement uses TRBV6-6 and TRBJ2-1, with D possibly being TRBD1 or TRBD2 (6 bases each). CDR3 length: 16 amino acids. Trimming removed 5 bases at V and 7 bases at J, with 21 bases between. Germline V gene sequence: CDR1 MNHNY, CDR2 SVGAGI (reference sequence).

This clone was seen repeatedly, ten times or more. This chain joins TRBV5-8 and TRBJ2-7; no definite D call. Germline CDR1 SGHTS, CDR2 YDEGEE. The CDR3 sequence is 15 residues long. Trimming took 4 bases from V and 3 from J, leaving 17 bases between them. The CDR3 nucleotides are TGTGCCAGCAGCACACATGGGGTGGGCCACTACGAGCAGTACTTC. The encoded protein is CASSTHGVGHYEQYF. The full variable domain, its missing parts supplied by reference TRBV5-8 and TRBJ2-7, is EAGVTQSPTHLIKTRGQQATLRCSPISGHTSVYWYQQALGLGLQFLLWYDEGEERNRGNFPPRFSGRQFPNYSSELNVNALELEDSALYLCASSTHGVGHYEQYFGPGTRLTVT.

There are many counts of this clone. The chain has TRBV7-8 and TRBJ2-1, with 7 bases fitting TRBD1. The germline V gene has CDR1 SGHVS and CDR2 FQNEAQ. The CDR3 sequence is 17 residues long. V dropped 5 bases and J dropped 0; count of bases not matched to a gene: 10. CDR3 loop: CASSPGGGYSSYNEQFF. As DNA, the CDR3 is TGTGCCAGCAGCCCAGGGGGTGGCTACAGCTCCTACAATGAGCAGTTCTTC.

This clone occurred a few times. This chain joins TRBV7-9 and TRBJ1-4; TRBD1 aligns across 9 bases. The CDR3 is made up of 16 amino acids. In germline, CDR1 is SEHNR, CDR2 FQNEAQ (reference sequence). V gave up 5 bases and J gave up 8 bases; unmatched junction bases: 12. The CDR3 region has the DNA TGTGCCAGCAGCCACCGTCGGGACAGGGTCGGCGAAAAACTGTTTTTT. Amino acid sequence: CASSHRRDRVGEKLFF.

In this sample, this clone is medium-sized. This sequence joins TRBV3-1 and TRBJ2-7; 14 positions agree with TRBD2. The germline V gene encodes CDR1 LGHDT and CDR2 YNNKEL (reference sequence). The CDR3 is 16 residues long. The trim removed 4 bases at V and 5 bases at J, leaving 7 bases unmatched. Here the CDR3 DNA reads TGTGCCAGCAGCCGGACTAGCGGGGGGCCCCTCGACGAGCAGTACTTC. Translation gives CASSRTSGGPLDEQYF.

This clone turned up a few times. The chain combines TRBV6-1 with TRBJ2-7; D is unclear. The CDR3 spans 14 residues. Germline V lookup: CDR1 MNHNS, CDR2 SASEGT. Trimming pared 3 bases from V and 0 bases from J, leaving 9 bases between. The CDR3 DNA sequence: TGTGCCAGCAGTGATACAGTAATCTCCTACGAGCAGTACTTC. It encodes CASSDTVISYEQYF.

This clone has ten or more counts. The chain employs TRBV12-3 or TRBV12-4 and TRBJ2-2, with 9 nucleotides matching TRBD1. The CDR3 spans 16 residues. The V and J ends lost 6 bases and 6 bases, in that order; junction bases with no gene match: 11. This chain's CDR3 is CASRQGQGLSAGELFF. The CDR3 DNA follows: TGTGCCAGCAGGCAGGGACAGGGTCTATCCGCCGGGGAGCTGTTTTTT.

The chain recombines TRBV7-9 with TRBJ1-5; D is possibly TRBD1 (6 bases). Trimming shortened V by 3 bases and J by 7 bases, and 13 bases separated the two germline ends. Germline V gene sequence: CDR1 SEHNR, CDR2 FQNEAQ (reference sequence). The CDR3 runs to 14 residues. Here the CDR3 reads CASSLGGGFQPQHF. CDR3 DNA: TGTGCCAGCAGCTTGGGCGGGGGCTTCCAGCCCCAGCATTTT.